The 9 T cell receptor beta chains reported below all come from one sample, sequenced in a study of OX40 agonist ivuxolimab in advanced cancers. Only in-frame clones appear in the TCRdb table, and some are missing; sequencing was by immunoSEQ multiplex PCR. The table shows approximately 74,000 clones, with 90% occurring only once. The sequencing used CD4+ or CD8+ T cells sorted from blood, collected in a trial of the OX40 agonist ivuxolimab. Receptors originate from an adult with an advanced solid tumor such as melanoma, head and neck, liver or kidney cancer.

The chain combines TRBV7-2 with TRBJ2-3; perhaps TRBD1 as D (6 bases). The germline V gene encodes CDR1 SGHTA and CDR2 FQGNSA. The V gene lost 5 bases and the J gene lost 7 bases, with 19 bases spanning the gap. The CDR3 is 15 amino acids. The CDR3 region is CASSLPGVATYTQYF. CDR3 in DNA: TGTGCCAGCAGCCTCCCAGGGGTCGCCACCTATACGCAGTATTTT.

This chain uses TRBV11-3 with TRBJ2-5; D uncertain. The CDR3 spans 14 residues. The germline CDR1 and CDR2 sequences are SGHNT and YENEEA. V was trimmed by 4 bases and J by 5 bases, leaving 14 bases between them. CDR3 coding DNA: TGTGCCAGCAGCTCGGACGGTGCTCGCGAGACCCAGTACTTC. Translated, it gives CASSSDGARETQYF. Full variable domain (remainder filled in from reference TRBV11-3 and TRBJ2-5): EAGVVQSPRYKIIEKKQPVAFWCNPISGHNTLYWYLQNLGQGPELLIRYENEEAVDDSQLPKDRFSAERLKGVDSTLKIQPAELGDSAVYLCASSSDGARETQYFGPGTRLLVL.

V usage is TRBV7-2 and J usage is TRBJ2-5; D not certain. Germline V gene lookup returns CDR1 SGHTA and CDR2 FQGNSA. Trimming stripped 0 bases from V and 2 bases from J, with 10 bases between. This CDR3 has 15 residues. CDR3 protein: CASSLAGLPQETQYF. The CDR3 bases are TGTGCCAGCAGCTTAGCAGGGCTCCCGCAAGAGACCCAGTACTTC.

The chain recombines TRBV7-2 with TRBJ2-5, with TRBD2 matching over 11 bases. Germline CDR1 reads SGHTA; CDR2 reads FQGNSA. Germline trimming cut 5 bases from V and 5 bases from J; bases unmatched to any gene: 13. The CDR3 has 17 amino acids. CDR3 residues: CASSISGTSGRRETQYF. CDR3 nucleotide sequence: TGTGCCAGCAGCATATCCGGGACTAGCGGACGTCGGGAGACCCAGTACTTC.

This chain joins TRBV7-2 and TRBJ2-3; D remains unclear. The CDR3 extends over 14 amino acids. V was trimmed by 4 bases and J by 0 bases, leaving 8 bases between them. Germline V gene sequence: CDR1 SGHTA, CDR2 FQGNSA. The CDR3 DNA reads as TGTGCCAGCAGCTCACTCTCGAGCACAGATACGCAGTATTTT. Protein: CASSSLSSTDTQYF.

The chain joins TRBV6-5 to TRBJ1-1, with no clear D. The CDR3 runs 14 residues. Trimming shortened V by 2 bases and J by 0 bases, and 7 bases separated the two germline ends. CDR1 and CDR2 from the germline V gene are MNHEY and SVGAGI. The CDR3 nucleotides are TGTGCCAGCAGTTACGGCAGTATGAACACTGAAGCTTTCTTT. Translated: CASSYGSMNTEAFF.

J is TRBJ2-7 and V is TRBV2, with 12 positions matching TRBD2. This CDR3 has 15 residues. Unmatched junction bases numbered 4, after V lost 6 bases and J lost 1 base. Germline CDR1 is SNHLY and CDR2 is FYNNEI. For the CDR3, the DNA is TGTGCCAGCAGCCTAGCGGGAGGGCCGTCCTACGAGCAGTACTTC. It is translated as CASSLAGGPSYEQYF.

The chain combines TRBV29-1 with TRBJ1-1; weak D call: TRBD1 (5 bases). Germline CDR1 and CDR2: SQVTM and ANQGSEA. V was pared by 3 bases and J by 7 bases, with 15 bases between. CDR3 length: 13 residues. CDR3 in DNA: TGCAGCGTTGACCCGACAAGGGGAAGTGAAGCTTTCTTT. Protein product: CSVDPTRGSEAFF.

The CDR3 bases are TGCGCCAGCAGCTCCGGGACGGGGGACCTCCGGTATGGCTACACCTTC. Protein: CASSSGTGDLRYGYTF. This sequence joins TRBV5-1 and TRBJ1-2; possibly TRBD1 for D (5 bases). V was cut by 3 bases and J by 5 bases, with 20 bases left in between. This CDR3 region has 16 residues. Germline lookup yields CDR1 SGHRS and CDR2 YFSETQ.